A selection of T cell receptor beta chains follows, all from one sample in a study of T-cell reconstitution after alpha-beta-depleted transplantation in children. In TCRdb, the PCR reads were re-called with MiXCR into one record per CDR3 protein. The data hold a few hundred thousand distinct CDR3 sequences, with about a quarter observed a single time. This specimen consisted of PBMCs, obtained before TCRalphabeta/CD19-depleted stem cell transplant. Source of these receptors: a boy under three years old with Wiskott-Aldrich syndrome, due to receive a stem cell transplant. CDR3s include the opening cysteine and the closing phenylalanine or tryptophan. The D gene is left open where the match is weak. The size of a clone is reported for some rows only, either as once, few or many, or as a class for expanded clones.

D gene: TRBD2; clone size: few; V gene: TRBV20-1; J gene: TRBJ2-7; CDR3 DNA: TGCAGTGCTAGTGCGGGGAGGGCCTACGAGCAGTACTTC; CDR3 protein: CSASAGRAYEQYF
D gene: TRBD1; clone size: -; V gene: TRBV5-1; J gene: TRBJ2-2; CDR3 DNA: TGCGCCAGCAGCCCTACGACAGGGAGCACCGGGGAGCTGTTTTTT; CDR3 protein: CASSPTTGSTGELFF
D gene: TRBD1; clone size: few; V gene: TRBV5-1; J gene: TRBJ1-1; CDR3 DNA: TGCGCCAGCAGCTTGGGGACAGGGGTGCTGGGCACTGAAGCTTTCTTT; CDR3 protein: CASSLGTGVLGTEAFF
D gene: -; clone size: -; V gene: TRBV5-1; J gene: TRBJ2-4; CDR3 DNA: TGCGCCAGCAGCTTGCAGGGAAAAGGAGACATTCAGTACTTC; CDR3 protein: CASSLQGKGDIQYF
D gene: -; clone size: few; V gene: TRBV7-9; J gene: TRBJ2-3; CDR3 DNA: TGTGCCAGCAGCTTAGCCGGGAGTGCCACAGATACGCAGTATTTT; CDR3 protein: CASSLAGSATDTQYF
D gene: TRBD1; clone size: -; V gene: TRBV6-5; J gene: TRBJ1-1; CDR3 DNA: TGTGCCAGCAGTTCCGGGACAGGGCCTTTCTTT; CDR3 protein: CASSSGTGPFF
D gene: -; clone size: -; V gene: TRBV10-3; J gene: TRBJ1-2; CDR3 DNA: TGTGCCATCAGTGAGGGGCCTGGCTACACCTTC; CDR3 protein: CAISEGPGYTF
D gene: TRBD2; clone size: -; V gene: TRBV11-1; J gene: TRBJ2-1; CDR3 DNA: TGTGCCAGCAGCTTCCCGGGACTAGCATCTGGAGGCTCCTACAATGAGCAGTTCTTC; CDR3 protein: CASSFPGLASGGSYNEQFF
D gene: -; clone size: -; V gene: TRBV10-3; J gene: TRBJ2-7; CDR3 DNA: TGTGCCATCAGTGAGTTAGGAGGGGGTCTAACTTACGAGCAGTACTTC; CDR3 protein: CAISELGGGLTYEQYF
D gene: -; clone size: few; V gene: TRBV5-1; J gene: TRBJ2-5; CDR3 DNA: TGCGCCAGCTTCAGGGTACAAGAGACCCAGTACTTC; CDR3 protein: CASFRVQETQYF
D gene: TRBD2; clone size: -; V gene: TRBV5-1; J gene: TRBJ2-1; CDR3 DNA: TGCGCCAGCAGCTCGACTAGCGGGTTGTACAATGAGCAGTTCTTC; CDR3 protein: CASSSTSGLYNEQFF
D gene: -; clone size: -; V gene: TRBV20-1; J gene: TRBJ2-1; CDR3 DNA: TGCAGTGCTCCGACGATGTTGGACTACAATGAGCAGTTCTTC; CDR3 protein: CSAPTMLDYNEQFF
D gene: TRBD2; clone size: once; V gene: TRBV6-1; J gene: TRBJ2-1; CDR3 DNA: TGTGCCAGCAGTGCCGGACTAGCGGGGTCGCGTGGGTTCTTC; CDR3 protein: CASSAGLAGSRGFF
D gene: -; clone size: -; V gene: TRBV5-1; J gene: TRBJ2-1; CDR3 DNA: TGCGCCAGCAGCCCCTCGGCGGGTAGGTACAATGAGCAGTTCTTC; CDR3 protein: CASSPSAGRYNEQFF
D gene: TRBD1; clone size: -; V gene: TRBV5-6; J gene: TRBJ2-7; CDR3 DNA: TGTGCCAGCAGCCTTCTGGGACAGGCGGATACCTACGAGCAGTACTTC; CDR3 protein: CASSLLGQADTYEQYF
D gene: -; clone size: few; V gene: TRBV7-9; J gene: TRBJ1-1; CDR3 DNA: TGTGCCAGCAGCCAAGTTGTGACAGGAGACACCAAAGCTTTCTTT; CDR3 protein: CASSQVVTGDTKAFF
D gene: -; clone size: few; V gene: TRBV5-1; J gene: TRBJ1-5; CDR3 DNA: TGCGCCAGCAGCTTGGAACCAGTCCAGCCCCAGCATTTT; CDR3 protein: CASSLEPVQPQHF